This TCR beta chain was sequenced in a study of blood T cell repertoires in COVID-19. The wider study: COVID-19 samples collected from the United States, Italy and Spain covered acute and convalescent phases. T cells, B-cell-depleted T cells, or PBMCs supplied cDNA or gDNA.

The V gene's germline CDR1 is SGHTA and CDR2 FQGNSA. The CDR3 extends over 15 amino acids. The V end was cut by 1 base, the J end by 5 bases, with 9 bases between. Assay used: immunoSEQ multiplex PCR; TCRdb lists only in-frame clones, some missing. The table shows 310,000 or so clones, with approximately 83% occurring only once. The sequence was collected from a woman aged 25 to 39 who had recovered from COVID-19. J is TRBJ1-6 and V is TRBV7-2; D remains unclear. The sequenced material came from peripheral blood. This CDR3 reads CASSLGHWNNSPLHF. CDR3 sequence (DNA): TGTGCCAGCAGCTTAGGACACTGGAATAATTCACCCCTCCACTTT.